This TCR beta chain was observed in a study of T cells after posttransplantation cyclophosphamide. Overall study findings and caveats: Skin or GI-infiltrating T cells shared few TRB sequences with blood. Donor-recipient repertoire similarity was low at 1-2 months, rising over year one.

This clone appeared a few times. Its antigen remains unidentified. Data came from immunoSEQ multiplex PCR; TCRdb stores just in-frame clones and leaves some out. The counts give approximately 15,000 clones, none of them seen only once; 23% is held by the top ten. Treatment was busulfan-fludarabine conditioning, a marrow graft, and cyclophosphamide on days +3 and +4. The TCR sequence derives from a female patient between 40 and 55 years old who received an allogeneic stem cell transplant from a related donor, was CMV-positive, and had no GVHD. Some T cells could come from the graft donor. Sequencing was performed on PBMCs, taken more than 1,000 days after allogeneic stem cell transplant with posttransplant cyclophosphamide.

CDR3 nucleotides: TGTGCCAGCAGCTTAGGAGTGGGAGACTATGGCTACACCTTC. Translation gives CASSLGVGDYGYTF. The V gene is TRBV7-8, the J gene TRBJ1-2; no clear D gene. Per the germline V gene, CDR1 is SGHVS and CDR2 is FQNEAQ. This CDR3 spans 14 amino acids. The V gene lost 1 base and the J gene lost 3 bases, with 9 bases spanning the gap.